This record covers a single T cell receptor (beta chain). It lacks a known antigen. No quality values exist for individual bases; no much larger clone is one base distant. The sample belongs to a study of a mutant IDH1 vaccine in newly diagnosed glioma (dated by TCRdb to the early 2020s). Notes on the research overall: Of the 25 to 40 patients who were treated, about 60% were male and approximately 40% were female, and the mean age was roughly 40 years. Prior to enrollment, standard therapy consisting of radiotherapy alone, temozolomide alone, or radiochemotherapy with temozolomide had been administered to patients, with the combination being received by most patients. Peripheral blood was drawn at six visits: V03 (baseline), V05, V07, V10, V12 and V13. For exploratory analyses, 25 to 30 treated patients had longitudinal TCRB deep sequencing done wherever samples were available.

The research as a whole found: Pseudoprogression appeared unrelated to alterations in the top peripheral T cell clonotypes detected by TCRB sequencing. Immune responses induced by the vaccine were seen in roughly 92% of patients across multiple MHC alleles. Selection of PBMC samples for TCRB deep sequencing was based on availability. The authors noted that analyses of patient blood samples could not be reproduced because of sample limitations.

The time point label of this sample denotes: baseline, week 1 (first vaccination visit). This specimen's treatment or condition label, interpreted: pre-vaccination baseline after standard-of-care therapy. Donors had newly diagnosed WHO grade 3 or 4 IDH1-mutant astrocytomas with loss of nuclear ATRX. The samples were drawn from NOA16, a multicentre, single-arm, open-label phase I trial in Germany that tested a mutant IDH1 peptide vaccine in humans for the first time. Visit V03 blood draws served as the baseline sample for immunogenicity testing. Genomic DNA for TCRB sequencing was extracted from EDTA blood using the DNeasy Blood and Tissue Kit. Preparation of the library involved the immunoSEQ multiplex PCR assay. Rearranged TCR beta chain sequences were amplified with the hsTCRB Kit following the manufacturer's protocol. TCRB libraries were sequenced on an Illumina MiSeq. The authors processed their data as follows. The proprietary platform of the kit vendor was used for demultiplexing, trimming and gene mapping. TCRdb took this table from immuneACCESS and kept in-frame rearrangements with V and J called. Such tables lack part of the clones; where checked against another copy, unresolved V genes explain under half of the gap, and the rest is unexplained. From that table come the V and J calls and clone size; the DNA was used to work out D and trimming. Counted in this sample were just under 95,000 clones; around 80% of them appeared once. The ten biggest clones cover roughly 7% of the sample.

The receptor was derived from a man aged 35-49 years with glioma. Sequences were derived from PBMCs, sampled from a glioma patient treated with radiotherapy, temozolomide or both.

In nucleotides, the sequence is TGTGCCAGCAGCCCCGGGACCCATGGCGCTGGAAACACCATATATTTT. Its protein product is CASSPGTHGAGNTIYF. The rearrangement joined TRBV7-6 to TRBJ1-3; a weak D assignment points to TRBD1 (5 bases agree). CDR1 and CDR2 were assigned from the germline V gene as SGHVS and FNYEAQ. The CDR3 sequence holds 16 residues, the cysteine and phenylalanine included. Of the read, only the CDR3 DNA is kept; its 48 bases are in frame from base 1. Trimming costs V 5 bases and J 2 bases, and their ends lie 16 bases apart.